This T cell receptor (beta chain) was identified during a study of CD8+ T cells in alopecia areata listed by TCRdb under 2018. Regarding the study in general: To study T cell clonal expansion in alopecia areata, the researchers applied high-throughput TCRbeta sequencing to both the C3H/HeJ mouse model and human patients. On the human side, TCRbeta sequencing was run on scalp tissue and on sorted CD4+ and CD8+ peripheral blood T cells from healthy controls and from alopecia areata patients with either patchy or totalis/universalis disease. TCRbeta CDR3 regions were amplified by immunoSEQ multiplex PCR with 35 Vbeta forward and 13 Jbeta reverse primers. Clonality in the scalp was compared among normal scalp (n=4), patchy alopecia areata scalp (n=8), and alopecia totalis/universalis scalp (n=8). RNA came from the PAXgene miRNA kit for fixed scalp, the miRNeasy kit for PBMCs, and the RNeasy kit for mouse skin.

Libraries were made using the immunoSEQ multiplex PCR assay. RNA was extracted from all samples and reverse transcribed into cDNA, which served as template for TCR sequencing. First-strand cDNA was synthesized using SuperScript III with a 2:1 mix of oligo-dT and random hexamers. A synthetic immune receptor repertoire was used to gauge amplification bias, and whatever bias remained was removed computationally. Turning to the authors' computational methods: After raw reads were preprocessed to remove errors, the CDR3 was defined following IMGT conventions as running from the conserved cysteine to phenylalanine. Clonality was computed by normalizing Shannon entropy by log2 of the number of productive unique TCRs and subtracting the result from 1. Whether each scalp clone was CD4 or CD8 was inferred by checking scalp TCRbeta sequences against the CD4 and CD8 repertoires from sorted blood. TCRdb re-hosts the immuneACCESS table, in-frame sequences only. Its copies lack some clones; in the studies checked, an unresolved V gene accounts for under half of them, and the cause for the rest is not known. Clone size and V and J calls were adopted from that table, with D and trimming inferred from the DNA. A total of roughly 100,000 clones appear in this sample, 55% of them only once. About 9% of the sample is taken by the ten largest.

Comment on this clone: It has no known antigen specificity. Per-base qualities were not stored, and no clone one base away is much larger.

The V end gives up 4 bases and the J end 1 base, leaving 19 bases in the junction not matched to a gene. The CDR1 and CDR2 encoded by the germline V gene are KGHSH and LQKENI. Reading from cysteine to phenylalanine, the CDR3 counts 20 amino acids. The sequence is cut down to CDR3 DNA, 60 bases in frame from base 1. PBMCs were separated by density centrifugation and stained for CD3, CD4 and CD8, after which CD4+ and CD8+ T cells were sorted on a FACSAria. Scalp biopsies and blood samples were obtained from unaffected controls. The study at large found these results: Unlike mouse skin, where gammadelta T cells dominate, normal human skin contains resident alphabeta T cells that get sequenced too, which complicates analysis of the scalp TCR repertoire. Shared TCR sequences between patients were less evident than in mice, which may be partly attributable to HLA diversity in the patient population. Lesional scalp, especially in alopecia totalis/universalis, showed higher clonality and more expanded CD8+ clones than normal scalp, suggesting antigenic drive.

In this chain, TRBV18 is recombined with TRBJ2-3, and 8 junctional nucleotides match TRBD2. The receptor's source is a human donor in good health. Sequencing was performed on CD4+ T cells sorted from blood. The CDR3 has the sequence CASSQLIGRSGRLRTDTQYF. The bases are TGTGCCAGCTCACAATTAATCGGACGAAGCGGGAGACTGCGCACAGATACGCAGTATTTT.